This T cell receptor beta chain derives from a study of cytomegalovirus exposure and HLA in healthy donors. Study overall: Of approximately 400 genotyped donors, approximately 80% clustered with self-reported Caucasian donors.

Concerning this clone itself: Its antigen remains unidentified.

Study-wide results and caveats: Only CMV serostatus was available as immune exposure information. TCR beta sequences numbering some 17,000 were associated with HLA alleles at 0.05 false discovery rate in a later analysis.

After removal of 6 bases from V and 4 bases from J, the junction contained 11 bases not matched to a gene. The CDR3 contains 15 residues. The germline V gene has CDR1 MNHEY and CDR2 SVGAGI. The PCR had 60 Vbeta and 13 Jbeta primers. The data were produced by immunoSEQ multiplex PCR, yet TCRdb's version contains in-frame clones alone and is incomplete. The sample lists about 130,000 clones; roughly three quarters were seen once. The sequence was obtained from a young man in good health and CMV-seropositive. The specimen was PBMCs. The V call is TRBV6-5, the J call TRBJ2-5, with TRBD2 matching over 7 bases. The CDR3 reads CASSLGGSSRETQYF. The CDR3 region has the DNA TGTGCCAGCAGCTTAGGCGGGAGCAGTCGAGAGACCCAGTACTTC.